These T cell receptor beta chains were read from a single sample in a study of beta chain features in type 1 diabetes. Profiling relied on immunoSEQ multiplex PCR, and the TCRdb table lists in-frame clones only, not all of them. The sample lists under 400,000 clones, 14% occurring once. Sequencing used central memory CD4+ T cells from blood. These receptors all come from a man aged 30-40 years in good health. Both conserved end residues are trimmed from each CDR3. The order of the fields is J gene, V gene, CDR3 protein.

TRBJ2-1 | TRBV5-6 | ASRVGGRDNEQF
TRBJ2-3 | TRBV7-2 | ASSVAGTSGTDTQY
TRBJ2-7 | TRBV5-1 | ASARRTSGTYEQY
TRBJ2-5 | TRBV5-1 | ASSAPQETQY
TRBJ2-1 | TRBV29-1 | SVSGGTYNEQF
TRBJ1-1 | TRBV14 | ASSQGFGVLNTEAF
TRBJ2-1 | TRBV5-1 | ASSPLDSGYNEQF
TRBJ2-5 | TRBV7-9 | ASSYPRGGTQETQY
TRBJ1-2 | TRBV5-1 | ASSQGTEYGYT
TRBJ2-7 | TRBV6-5 | ARLRQVWSEQY
TRBJ1-5 | TRBV2 | ASDTWSNQPQH
TRBJ2-6 | TRBV18 | ASSPKGQRSGANVLT
TRBJ2-7 | TRBV7-2 | ASSLGASGGADEQY
TRBJ2-5 | TRBV11-2 | ASSVDRIETQY
TRBJ2-1 | TRBV7-9 | ASSLARADEQF
TRBJ2-1 | TRBV5-6 | ASSLESGGRANEQF
NA | TRBV11-2 | ASSLIGANEQY
TRBJ1-2 | TRBV18 | ASSPMTRGTEGYT
TRBJ1-1 | TRBV19 | ASSSGTGRSMNTEAF
TRBJ1-1 | TRBV2 | ASCGNTEAF
TRBJ2-3 | TRBV5-1 | ASSSTESFDTQY
TRBJ2-7 | TRBV5-1 | ASSQAAGDPYEQY
TRBJ2-5 | TRBV5-8 | ASSTDRGETQY
TRBJ2-1 | TRBV7-2 | ASSPDKLSYNEQF
TRBJ2-1 | TRBV7-2 | ASSLWASGSNEQF
TRBJ2-7 | TRBV6-6 | ASSRTAYEQY
TRBJ2-5 | TRBV7-3 | ASSPGDRGQTQY
TRBJ2-5 | TRBV19 | ASSREGRETQY
TRBJ2-1 | TRBV5-1 | ASNGGGRRNEQF
TRBJ1-2 | TRBV11-3 | ASSPHLQGGYT
TRBJ2-7 | TRBV6-6 | ASTPKGAQSSYEQY
TRBJ2-1 | TRBV25-1 | AAGGGSSYNEQF
TRBJ1-3 | TRBV27 | ASSSAEGLTIY
TRBJ2-3 | TRBV6-1 | ASSGKDSVDTDTQY
TRBJ2-3 | TRBV7-2 | ASSLSGSASTDTQY
TRBJ2-7 | TRBV6-6 | ASSRFSYEQY
TRBJ1-5 | TRBV19 | ASSMAGGYQPQH
TRBJ2-2 | TRBV29-1 | SVVYTTGELF
TRBJ2-4 | TRBV2 | ASSGFGLSAKNIQY
TRBJ1-6 | TRBV25-1 | ASSGRLQGGDSPLH
TRBJ2-1 | TRBV6-5 | ASSETVNNEQF
TRBJ2-5 | TRBV4-3 | ASSPGLARGSGETQY
TRBJ2-5 | TRBV7-9 | ASSLATGEETQY
TRBJ1-4 | TRBV10-3 | AISDRDEKLF
TRBJ2-3 | TRBV11-2 | ASSAPRVNTQY
TRBJ2-3 | TRBV2 | ASSPIGADTQY
TRBJ2-3 | TRBV5-4 | ASSLYREHTQY
TRBJ2-2 | TRBV14 | ASSQVYRNTGELF
TRBJ1-1 | TRBV7-9 | ASTSPGNTEAF
TRBJ2-1 | TRBV11-2 | ASSLKSPGVTEQF